The clone carrying this T cell receptor beta chain is a singleton in its sample. This sample stems from a study of long-term antiretroviral therapy in people with HIV. The ends were cut back, 0 bases at V and 0 bases at J, with 10 bases in the middle. The V gene's germline CDR1 is SGDLS and CDR2 YYNGEE. The CDR3 spans 17 residues. Treatment locations for all participants with HIV were in the United States. Researchers ran immunoSEQ v3.0 at survey level. Clones were read by immunoSEQ multiplex PCR, and TCRdb kept only the in-frame ones, dropping some. Of over 15,000 clones in the sample, about 86% were seen once.

Specimen: unsorted PBMCs, collected around 2.3 years before starting antiretroviral therapy. The TCR comes from a woman in her twenties or thirties with HIV. The chain recombines TRBV9 with TRBJ2-6; D not certain. This CDR3 is CASSVGSRSSGANVLTF. The CDR3 DNA follows: TGTGCCAGCAGCGTAGGGTCACGAAGCTCTGGGGCCAACGTCCTGACTTTC. Complete variable domain (other parts from reference TRBV9 and TRBJ2-6): DSGVTQTPKHLITATGQRVTLRCSPRSGDLSVYWYQQSLDQGLQFLIQYYNGEERAKGNILERFSAQQFPDLHSELNLSSLELGDSALYFCASSVGSRSSGANVLTFGAGSRLTVL.